This TCR beta chain stems from a study of cytomegalovirus exposure and HLA in healthy donors. Whole-study findings and limits: According to an earlier analysis, most TCR beta V segments yielded productive rearrangements about 87% or about 30% of the time. A later analysis showed HLA-associated TCR beta chains outstripping equally common others in clonal expansion.

About this clone: Its antigen is undetermined.

There are 17 residues in the CDR3. With V trimmed by 3 bases and J by 2 bases, 4 bases remained unmatched. Germline V gene sequence: CDR1 LNHDA, CDR2 SQIVND (reference sequence). PCR primers comprised 60 Vbeta and 13 Jbeta primers. Using immunoSEQ multiplex PCR, the repertoire was profiled, and TCRdb retains in-frame clones only, with some absent. In the table there are about 90,000 clones, 65% to 85% of which are singletons. The chain uses TRBV19 and TRBJ2-6, with TRBD1 matching 10 bases. The sequence came from a man between 18 and 35 years old in good health and CMV-seronegative. What was sequenced was PBMCs. Here the CDR3 DNA reads TGTGCCAGTAGTATTGACAGGGGGCTTGCTGGGGCCAACGTCCTGACTTTC. The encoded protein is CASSIDRGLAGANVLTF.